The present T cell receptor beta chain was sequenced within a study of chemoradiotherapy in HPV16-positive cancers. The wider study: A couple of HPV16-positive patients' cells yielded candidate HPV-specific clones and common motifs. General observations from the study: Non-HPV-specific T cells did not expand in tumors during treatment, whereas candidate HPV-specific clones and E7-related motifs did.

Measured with immunoSEQ multiplex PCR; TCRdb has only the in-frame clones, and not every one. This table has around 2,000 clones, around 84% appearing once. Of note for this clone: Its target is not known.

V was pared by 4 bases and J by 2 bases, with 1 base of the junction left unmatched. Germline loops: CDR1 SNHLY, CDR2 FYNNEI. The CDR3 extends over 14 amino acids. The sequencing here drew on tumor tissue, taken from a patient who underwent chemoradiotherapy. The origin of this receptor is a human donor with HPV-associated anogenital cancer. The chain employs TRBV2 and TRBJ1-2, with 10 bases lining up with TRBD1. CDR3 sequence reads: CASSAGQGNYGYTF. The CDR3 DNA is TGTGCCAGCAGTGCGGGACAGGGGAACTATGGCTACACCTTC.